This T cell receptor (beta chain) stems from a study of shared clonotypes between healthy human individuals. TCRdb's copy holds only in-frame clones and misses some; the assay was immunoSEQ multiplex PCR. The sample holds about 380,000 clones, about 96% seen once. Of note for this clone: The antigen remains unidentified. One junction end disagrees with the germline gene, perhaps due to a read error.

Study results and limitations: Shared across a handful of donors were around 5% of the naive CD4 clonotypes.

CDR1 and CDR2 from the germline V gene are MNHNY and SVGAGI (reference sequence). CDR3 length equals 14 residues. The V call is TRBV6-6, the J call TRBJ2-7, with no clear D. Sequencing used memory CD8+ T cells sorted from blood. Sample subset: CD45RO+ cells pooled with CCR7-negative TemRA cells. The sequence came from a man aged 30 to 39 in good health. The DNA of the CDR3 is TGTGCCAGCAGCTACTTGGACGGTTCCTACGAGCAGTACTTC. It codes for CASSYLDGSYEQYF.